This T cell receptor (beta chain) appears in the sequencing data of a study of cytomegalovirus exposure and HLA in healthy donors. Germline assignment: CDR1 KGHSH and CDR2 LQKENI. This CDR3 is 17 amino acids long. The trim removed 3 bases at V and 0 bases at J, leaving 8 bases unmatched. Points from the study as a whole: In an earlier analysis, in approximately 630 donors, most V segments appeared productive either ~87% or ~30% of the time. Researchers counted roughly 150 TCR beta chains as cytomegalovirus-associated. Later analysis demonstrated an association between a missense DCLRE1C variant and TCR beta V- and J-gene trimming.

Concerning this clone: Its cognate antigen is unknown.

Primers for the PCR totalled 60 Vbeta and 13 Jbeta. Clones were read by immunoSEQ multiplex PCR, and TCRdb kept only the in-frame ones, dropping some. The sample totals about 33,000 clones. This receptor was obtained from a woman in her thirties or forties in good health and CMV-seropositive. The sequencing input was PBMCs. The V gene is TRBV18, the J gene TRBJ1-1; 9 bases align to TRBD1. CDR3 bases: TGTGCCAGCTCACCGACAGGGGGTGCATCCATGAACACTGAAGCTTTCTTT. Protein: CASSPTGGASMNTEAFF.